This T cell receptor beta chain was recovered during a study of identical twins. TCRdb reanalysed the 5' RACE reads using MiXCR and keeps one entry per CDR3 protein. Of hundreds of thousands of distinct CDR3 sequences detected, 9.4% appear once; the ten largest clones hold 5.1%. CDR3 size: 13 residues. J was trimmed by 8 bases and V by 4 bases; bases with no gene match: 8. CDR1 and CDR2 (germline): SGHDT, YYEEEE. The receptor comes from a woman younger than 30 in good health. This rearrangement joins TRBV5-6 to TRBJ1-2; 7 nucleotides match TRBD1. Source material: memory (CD45RO+) T cells sorted from blood. The CDR3 DNA sequence: TGTGCCAGCAGCAACAGGGGTCCGTTCGGCTACACCTTC. This sequence encodes CASSNRGPFGYTF.